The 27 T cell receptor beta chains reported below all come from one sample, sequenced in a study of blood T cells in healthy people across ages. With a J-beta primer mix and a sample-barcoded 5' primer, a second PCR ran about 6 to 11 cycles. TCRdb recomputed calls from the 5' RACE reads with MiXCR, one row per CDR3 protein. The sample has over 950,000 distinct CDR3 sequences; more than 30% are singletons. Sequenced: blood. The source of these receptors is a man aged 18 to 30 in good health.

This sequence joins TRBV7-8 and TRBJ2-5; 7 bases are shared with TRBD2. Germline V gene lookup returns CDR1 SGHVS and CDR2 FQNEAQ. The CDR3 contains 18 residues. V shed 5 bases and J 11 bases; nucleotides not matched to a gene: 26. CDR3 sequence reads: CASSPLALSRFSYNEQYF. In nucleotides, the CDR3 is TGTGCCAGCAGCCCACTAGCGTTAAGTCGGTTCTCCTACAATGAGCAGTACTTC.

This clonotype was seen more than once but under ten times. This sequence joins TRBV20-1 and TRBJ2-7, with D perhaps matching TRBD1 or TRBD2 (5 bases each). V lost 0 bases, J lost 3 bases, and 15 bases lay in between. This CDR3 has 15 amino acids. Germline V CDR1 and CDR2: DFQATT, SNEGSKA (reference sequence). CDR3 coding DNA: TGCAGTGCTAGAGACCGGGACGTATCGCTCTACGAGCAGTACTTC. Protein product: CSARDRDVSLYEQYF.

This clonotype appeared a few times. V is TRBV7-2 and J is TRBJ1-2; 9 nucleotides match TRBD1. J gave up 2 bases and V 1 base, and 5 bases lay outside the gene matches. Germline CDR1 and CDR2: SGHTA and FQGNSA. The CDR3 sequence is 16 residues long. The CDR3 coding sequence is TGTGCCAGCAGCTTAGATCGCGGGACAGGGAACTATGGCTACACCTTC. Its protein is CASSLDRGTGNYGYTF.

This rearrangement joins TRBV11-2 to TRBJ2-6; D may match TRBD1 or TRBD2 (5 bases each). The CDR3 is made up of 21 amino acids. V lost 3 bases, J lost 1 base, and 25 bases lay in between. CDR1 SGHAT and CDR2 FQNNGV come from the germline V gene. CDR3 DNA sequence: TGTGCCAGCAGCTTCACAACCGGGACCGTAAAAAGGCGATCTGGGGCCAACGTCCTGACTTTC. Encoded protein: CASSFTTGTVKRRSGANVLTF.

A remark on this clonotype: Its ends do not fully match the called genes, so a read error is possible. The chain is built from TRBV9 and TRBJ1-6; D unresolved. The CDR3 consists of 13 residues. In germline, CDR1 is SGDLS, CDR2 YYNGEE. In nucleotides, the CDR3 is TGTGCCAGCAGCGTACGGTTTAATTCACCCCCCCACTTT. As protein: CASSVRFNSPPHF.

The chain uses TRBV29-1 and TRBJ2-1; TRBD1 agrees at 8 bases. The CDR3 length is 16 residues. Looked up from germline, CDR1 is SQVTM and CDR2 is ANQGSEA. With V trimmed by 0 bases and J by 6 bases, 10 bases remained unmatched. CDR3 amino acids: CSVEDLKAGGFNEQFF. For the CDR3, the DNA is TGCAGCGTTGAAGATTTGAAGGCAGGGGGCTTCAATGAGCAGTTCTTC.

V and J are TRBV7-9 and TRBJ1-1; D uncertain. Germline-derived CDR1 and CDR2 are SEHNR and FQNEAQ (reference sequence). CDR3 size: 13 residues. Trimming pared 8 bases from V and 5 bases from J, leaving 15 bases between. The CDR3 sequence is CASLAVGRTEAFF. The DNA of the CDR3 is TGTGCCAGCCTCGCAGTGGGGAGGACTGAAGCTTTCTTT.

As DNA, the CDR3 is TGTGCCAGCAGTTCAAGACTAGCGGGGGGGCCCGCCGAAATAGATACGCAGTATTTT. This translates into CASSSRLAGGPAEIDTQYF. The chain has TRBV12-3 or TRBV12-4 and TRBJ2-3, with 14 bases identical to TRBD2. J lost 5 bases, V lost 4 bases, and 14 bases had no gene match. CDR3 size: 19 residues.

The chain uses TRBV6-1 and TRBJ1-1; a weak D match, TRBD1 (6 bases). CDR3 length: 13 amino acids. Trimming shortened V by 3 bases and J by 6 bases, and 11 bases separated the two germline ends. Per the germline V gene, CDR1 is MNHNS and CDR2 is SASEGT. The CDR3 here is CASSDSRGSEAFF. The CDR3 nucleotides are TGTGCCAGCAGTGATTCCAGGGGATCTGAAGCTTTCTTT.

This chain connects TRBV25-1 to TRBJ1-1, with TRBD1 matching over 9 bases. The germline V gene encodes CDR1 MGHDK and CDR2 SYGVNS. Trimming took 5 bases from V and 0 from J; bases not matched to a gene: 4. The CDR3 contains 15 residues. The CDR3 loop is CASSNRGRMNTEAFF. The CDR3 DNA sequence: TGTGCCAGCAGTAACAGGGGGCGGATGAACACTGAAGCTTTCTTT.

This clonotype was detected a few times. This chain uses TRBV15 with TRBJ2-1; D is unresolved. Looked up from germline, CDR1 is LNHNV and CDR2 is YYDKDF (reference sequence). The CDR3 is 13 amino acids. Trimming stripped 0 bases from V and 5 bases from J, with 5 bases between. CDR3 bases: TGTGCCACCAGCAGAGATTGGAACAATGAGCAGTTCTTC. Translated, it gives CATSRDWNNEQFF.

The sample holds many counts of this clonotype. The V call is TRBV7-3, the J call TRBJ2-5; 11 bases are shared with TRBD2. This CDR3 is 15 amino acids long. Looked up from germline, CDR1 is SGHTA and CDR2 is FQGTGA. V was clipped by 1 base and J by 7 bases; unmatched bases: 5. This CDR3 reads CASSLSTSGGATQYF. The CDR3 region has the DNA TGTGCCAGCAGCTTAAGTACTAGCGGGGGTGCGACCCAGTACTTC.

The DNA for the CDR3 is TGTGCCAGCAGCTTCCCGTCGGGAGAAGCTTTCTTT. Translation: CASSFPSGEAFF. The chain employs TRBV7-9 and TRBJ1-1; D remains unclear. Trimming cost V 3 bases and J 8 bases, with 10 bases left between them. The V gene's germline CDR1 is SEHNR and CDR2 FQNEAQ (reference sequence). CDR3 length: 12 amino acids.

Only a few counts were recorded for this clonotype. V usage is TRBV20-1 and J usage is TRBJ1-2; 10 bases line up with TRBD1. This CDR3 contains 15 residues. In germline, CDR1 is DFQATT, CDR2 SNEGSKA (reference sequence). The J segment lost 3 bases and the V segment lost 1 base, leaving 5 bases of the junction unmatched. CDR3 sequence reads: CSARGSGTGDYGYTF. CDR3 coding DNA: TGCAGTGCTAGAGGTTCCGGGACAGGGGACTATGGCTACACCTTC.

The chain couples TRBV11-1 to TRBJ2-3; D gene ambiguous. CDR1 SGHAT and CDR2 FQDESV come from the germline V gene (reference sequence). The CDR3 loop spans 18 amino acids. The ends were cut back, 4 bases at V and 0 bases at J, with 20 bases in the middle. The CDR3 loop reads CASSSRWGSKISTDTQYF. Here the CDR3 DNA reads TGTGCCAGCAGCTCTCGATGGGGTTCGAAAATTAGCACAGATACGCAGTATTTT.

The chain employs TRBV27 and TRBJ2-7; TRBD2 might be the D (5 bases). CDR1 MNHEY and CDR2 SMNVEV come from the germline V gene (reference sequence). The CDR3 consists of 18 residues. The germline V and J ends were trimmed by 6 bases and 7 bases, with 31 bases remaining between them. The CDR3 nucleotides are TGTGCCAGCAGCCTACTAGGCGGAACGCTGATTCAAAACAATGAGCAGTACTTC. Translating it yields CASSLLGGTLIQNNEQYF.

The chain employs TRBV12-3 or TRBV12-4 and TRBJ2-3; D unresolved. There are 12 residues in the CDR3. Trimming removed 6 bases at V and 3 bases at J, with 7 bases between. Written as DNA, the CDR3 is TGTGCCAGCAGACCGACAACAGATACGCAGTATTTT. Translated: CASRPTTDTQYF.

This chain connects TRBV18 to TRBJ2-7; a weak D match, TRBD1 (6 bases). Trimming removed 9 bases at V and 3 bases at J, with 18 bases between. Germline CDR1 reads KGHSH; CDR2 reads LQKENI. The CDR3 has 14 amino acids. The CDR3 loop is CARIRTVSIYEQYF. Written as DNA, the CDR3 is TGTGCCAGAATAAGGACAGTGAGCATCTACGAGCAGTACTTC.

CDR3 coding DNA: TGTGCCAGCAGCTCCTCCAGTCCCCGGAGCACAGATACGCAGTATTTT. It is translated as CASSSSSPRSTDTQYF. The chain recombines TRBV7-9 with TRBJ2-3; no reliable D call. With 4 bases removed from V and 0 bases from J, the gap between germline ends came to 14 bases. In germline, CDR1 is SEHNR, CDR2 FQNEAQ (reference sequence). CDR3 length: 16 residues. Based on the CDR3 plus reference TRBV7-9 and TRBJ2-3, the full variable domain is DTGVSQNPRHKITKRGQNVTFRCDPISEHNRLYWYRQTLGQGPEFLTYFQNEAQLEKSRLLSDRFSAERPKGSFSTLEIQRTEQGDSAMYLCASSSSSPRSTDTQYFGPGTRLTVL.

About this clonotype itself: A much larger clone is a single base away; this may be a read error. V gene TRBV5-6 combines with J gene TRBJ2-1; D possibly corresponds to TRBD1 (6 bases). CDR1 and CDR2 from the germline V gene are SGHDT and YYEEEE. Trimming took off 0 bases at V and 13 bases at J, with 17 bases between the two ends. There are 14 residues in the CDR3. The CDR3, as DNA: TGTGCCAGCAGCTTGGCGACAGGACAAGAGACCCAGTTCTTC. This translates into CASSLATGQETQFF.

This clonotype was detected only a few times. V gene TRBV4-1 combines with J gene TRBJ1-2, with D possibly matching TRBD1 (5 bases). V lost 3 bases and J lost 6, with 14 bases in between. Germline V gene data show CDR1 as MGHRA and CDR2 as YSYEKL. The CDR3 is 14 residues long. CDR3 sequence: CASSHQDNRNGYTF. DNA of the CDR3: TGCGCCAGCAGCCATCAGGACAATCGAAATGGCTACACCTTC.

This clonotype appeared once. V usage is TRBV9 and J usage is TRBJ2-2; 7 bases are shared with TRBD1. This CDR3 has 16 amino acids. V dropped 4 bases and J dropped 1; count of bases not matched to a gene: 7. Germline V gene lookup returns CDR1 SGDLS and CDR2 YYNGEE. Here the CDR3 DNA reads TGTGCCAGCAGCCCCCGGACAGGACAGAACACCGGGGAGCTGTTTTTT. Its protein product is CASSPRTGQNTGELFF. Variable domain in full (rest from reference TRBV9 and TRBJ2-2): DSGVTQTPKHLITATGQRVTLRCSPRSGDLSVYWYQQSLDQGLQFLIQYYNGEERAKGNILERFSAQQFPDLHSELNLSSLELGDSALYFCASSPRTGQNTGELFFGEGSRLTVL.

In DNA form, the CDR3 reads TGTGCCAGCAGTTTATTCGCGTCGCCCAATCAGCCCCAGCATTTT. Translation gives CASSLFASPNQPQHF. The chain uses TRBV28 and TRBJ1-5; D is undetermined. Deletions cut 1 base from V and 3 bases from J, with 10 bases between. This CDR3 has 15 amino acids. CDR1 is MDHEN, CDR2 SYDVKM, per germline.

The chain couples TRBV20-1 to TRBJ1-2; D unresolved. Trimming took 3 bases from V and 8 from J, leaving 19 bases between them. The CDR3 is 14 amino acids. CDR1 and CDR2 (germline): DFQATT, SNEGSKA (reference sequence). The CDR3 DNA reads TGCAGTGCTAGCTCACTGGGCCAAATGGGGGGCTACACCTTC. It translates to CSASSLGQMGGYTF.

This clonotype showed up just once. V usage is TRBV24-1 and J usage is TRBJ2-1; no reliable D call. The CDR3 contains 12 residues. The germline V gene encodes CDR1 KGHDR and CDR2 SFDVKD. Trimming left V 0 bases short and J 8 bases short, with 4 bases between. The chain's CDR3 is CATSDLLHEQFF. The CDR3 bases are TGTGCCACCAGTGATTTGCTGCATGAGCAGTTCTTC.

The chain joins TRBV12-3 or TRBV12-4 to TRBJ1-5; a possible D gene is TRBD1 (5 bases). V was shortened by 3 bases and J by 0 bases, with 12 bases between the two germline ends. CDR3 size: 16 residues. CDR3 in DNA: TGTGCCAGCAGTTTTGAGGGACCGAATAGCAATCAGCCCCAGCATTTT. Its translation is CASSFEGPNSNQPQHF.

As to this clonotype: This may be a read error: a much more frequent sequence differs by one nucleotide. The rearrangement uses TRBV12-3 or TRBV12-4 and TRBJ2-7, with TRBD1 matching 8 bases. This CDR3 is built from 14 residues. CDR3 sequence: CTSSPGQVPYEQYF. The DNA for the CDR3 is TGTACCAGCAGCCCGGGACAGGTTCCCTACGAGCAGTACTTC.